The rows below give T cell receptor beta chains drawn from one sample of a study of OX40 agonist ivuxolimab in advanced cancers. The repertoire was sequenced with immunoSEQ multiplex PCR; TCRdb's copy has only in-frame clones and lacks some. The repertoire consists of over 60,000 clones, with roughly 84% occurring once and the leading ten covering 2.1%. Sequenced here: CD4+ or CD8+ T cells sorted from blood, sampled in a trial of the OX40 agonist ivuxolimab. The source of these receptors is an adult with an advanced solid tumor such as melanoma, head and neck, liver or kidney cancer. The CDR3 runs from the conserved cysteine through the conserved F or W. D genes are given only for firm matches. The listing skips clone size in some rows; elsewhere it reads once, few, many or a size class.

clone size	V gene	D gene	J gene	CDR3 DNA	CDR3 protein
NA	TRBV18	NA	TRBJ1-1	TGTGCCAGCTCACCAGGCAGTTATAATATCATGAACACTGAAGCTTTCTTT	CASSPGSYNIMNTEAFF
NA	TRBV18	NA	TRBJ1-5	TGTGCCAGCTCAAATACGGGGGAAGGGCAGCCCCAGCATTTT	CASSNTGEGQPQHF
NA	TRBV12-5	NA	TRBJ1-1	TGTGCTAGTGCTATATCCGGGGAGGTAACTGAAGCTTTCTTT	CASAISGEVTEAFF
NA	TRBV7-2	TRBD2	TRBJ2-1	TGTGCCAGCAGCTTAGTGGCTAGCGGGAGCTCCTACAATGAGCAGTTCTTC	CASSLVASGSSYNEQFF
once	TRBV11-2	NA	TRBJ2-2	TGTGCCAGCAGCAACAGGGAGACACCCAACACCGGGGAGCTGTTTTTT	CASSNRETPNTGELFF
NA	TRBV6-5	NA	TRBJ1-5	TGTGCCAGCAGAGGCGTAGGGGGTCAGCCCCAGCATTTT	CASRGVGGQPQHF
NA	TRBV9	TRBD1	TRBJ1-3	TGTGCCAGCAGCGGGGAGAGGGGACAGCTTGGAAACACCATATATTTT	CASSGERGQLGNTIYF
NA	TRBV4-2	NA	TRBJ1-5	TGTGCCAGCAGCCAAGAAGCAGGGCTAAATCAGCCCCAGCATTTT	CASSQEAGLNQPQHF
NA	TRBV30	TRBD1	TRBJ1-5	TGTGCCTGGAGTATCACAGGGGTGGGCAATCAGCCCCAGCATTTT	CAWSITGVGNQPQHF
NA	TRBV2	TRBD2	TRBJ2-5	TGTGCCAGCATCCAAGTAGCGGGGGGGCTAGGGAAAGAGACCCAGTACTTC	CASIQVAGGLGKETQYF
NA	TRBV7-9	NA	TRBJ1-6	TGTGCCAGCAAGTGGGGCCGCAGTTCAAATTCACCCCTCCACTTT	CASKWGRSSNSPLHF
NA	TRBV19	TRBD2	TRBJ2-2	TGTGCCAGTAGTTCTAGCGGGAGAGCTGGTTTTGTCATCGGGGAGCTGTTTTTT	CASSSSGRAGFVIGELFF
NA	TRBV4-2	TRBD2	TRBJ2-7	TGTGCCAGCAGCCAAACCGGACTAGCGGGGGGCTACGAGCAGTACTTC	CASSQTGLAGGYEQYF
NA	TRBV19	NA	TRBJ1-5	TGTGCCAGTAGTCAACAGCGGAGCAATCAGCCCCAGCATTTT	CASSQQRSNQPQHF
NA	TRBV15	NA	TRBJ2-3	TGTGCCACCAGTACCGGTGGGTTGACAGATACGCAGTATTTT	CATSTGGLTDTQYF
NA	TRBV7-9	NA	TRBJ2-3	TGTGCCAGCAGCTCCCTCCGGGACCAGGCAGATACGCAGTATTTT	CASSSLRDQADTQYF
NA	TRBV18	TRBD1	TRBJ2-7	TGTGCCAGCTCCCGACAGGGGAGCGCATCCTACGAGCAGTACTTC	CASSRQGSASYEQYF
NA	TRBV7-2	NA	TRBJ2-7	TGTGCCAGCAGCTTAGGGGGGTTCACCTACGAGCAGTACTTC	CASSLGGFTYEQYF
NA	TRBV11-3	NA	TRBJ2-5	TGTGCCAGCAGCTTAGAGTCAGGGTCGGAGACCCAGTACTTC	CASSLESGSETQYF
NA	TRBV5-1	TRBD1	TRBJ1-4	TGCGCCAGCAGCTCCGGGACAGGGGGTGAAAAACTGTTTTTT	CASSSGTGGEKLFF
NA	TRBV2	NA	TRBJ1-5	TGTGCCAGCAGGGGAGGAATGGGCAATCAGCCCCAGCATTTT	CASRGGMGNQPQHF
NA	TRBV4-2	NA	TRBJ1-1	TGTGCCAGCAGCCAAGATAGGGCCGCGAACACTGAAGCTTTCTTT	CASSQDRAANTEAFF